What follows are 17 T cell receptor beta chains derived from one specimen sequenced in a study of T cell responses to AZD1222 COVID-19 vaccine. Sequencing was performed with immunoSEQ multiplex PCR; in TCRdb, only in-frame clones are kept and a portion is missing. The repertoire holds 95,000 to 110,000 clones, 91% seen once, with about 41% in the top ten. Sequencing used peripheral blood, obtained on day 0 of AZD1222 vaccination. These receptors came from an adult in good health.

The gene calls are TRBV27 and TRBJ2-2, with D possibly called TRBD1 or TRBD2 (5 bases each). Germline V gives CDR1 MNHEY, CDR2 SMNVEV (reference sequence). The V and J ends lost 0 bases and 1 base respectively, with 15 bases between them. The CDR3 is 18 amino acids. The CDR3 loop is CASSLSKLGTVNTGELFF. In nucleotides, the CDR3 is TGTGCCAGCAGTTTATCGAAATTGGGGACCGTGAACACCGGGGAGCTGTTTTTT.

The chain carries TRBV4-1 and TRBJ1-2; D remains ambiguous. There are 14 residues in the CDR3. Trimming stripped 4 bases from V and 9 bases from J, with 18 bases between. Germline loops: CDR1 MGHRA, CDR2 YSYEKL. Here the CDR3 reads CASSLSKLDKRYTF. CDR3 nucleotides: TGCGCCAGCAGCCTAAGTAAGTTAGACAAGCGCTACACCTTC.

This clone turned up a few times. This rearrangement joins TRBV11-2 to TRBJ2-7; TRBD1 matches at 8 bases. This CDR3 has 15 residues. CDR1 is SGHAT, CDR2 FQNNGV, per germline. J lost 6 bases, V lost 2 bases, and 9 bases had no gene match. The CDR3, as DNA: TGTGCCAGCAGCTTACCACCCAGGGGGCGCTTCGAGCAGTACTTC. Its translation: CASSLPPRGRFEQYF.

The chain uses TRBV29-1 and TRBJ2-5; possibly TRBD2 for D (5 bases). The V end lost 3 bases, the J end lost 0 bases, and 32 bases lay between the germline ends. The CDR3 runs to 21 residues. The germline V gene has CDR1 SQVTM and CDR2 ANQGSEA. CDR3 residues: CSVDGRVNFHAGTVDQETQYF. DNA for the CDR3: TGCAGCGTTGATGGTAGGGTCAACTTTCATGCGGGCACGGTTGACCAAGAGACCCAGTACTTC.

V is TRBV5-6 and J is TRBJ1-2, with a possible D match to TRBD1 (6 bases). CDR1 and CDR2 from the germline V gene are SGHDT and YYEEEE. Trimming removed 0 bases at V and 3 bases at J, with 12 bases between. This CDR3 is 15 amino acids long. As DNA, the CDR3 is TGTGCCAGCAGCTTGGGGGGGCAGACGGACTATGGCTACACCTTC. Amino acid sequence: CASSLGGQTDYGYTF.

The chain joins TRBV10-3 to TRBJ2-7; no firm D call. The CDR3 length is 13 residues. Germline V gene data show CDR1 as ENHRY and CDR2 as SYGVKD. V lost 0 bases and J 6 bases, leaving 9 bases between the germline ends. The CDR3 reads CAISESTESEQYF. CDR3 DNA sequence: TGTGCCATCAGTGAGTCTACAGAAAGCGAGCAGTACTTC.

V gene TRBV6-1 combines with J gene TRBJ2-1, with 7 bases fitting TRBD2. Germline lookup yields CDR1 MNHNS and CDR2 SASEGT. The CDR3 is made up of 16 amino acids. The V and J ends lost 1 base and 3 bases, in that order; junction bases with no gene match: 6. CDR3: CASSEEVSGLYNEQFF. The CDR3 DNA sequence: TGTGCCAGCAGTGAAGAAGTTAGCGGGCTCTACAATGAGCAGTTCTTC.

This sequence joins TRBV2 and TRBJ2-2, with 7 bases aligning to TRBD2. Germline CDR1 and CDR2: SNHLY and FYNNEI. V gave up 3 bases and J gave up 7 bases; unmatched junction bases: 11. There are 16 residues in the CDR3. For the CDR3, the DNA is TGTGCCAGCAGTGACTCTGGGGGGAGGGCCGACGGGGAGCTGTTTTTT. It yields the protein CASSDSGGRADGELFF.

This clone was found once. J is TRBJ2-1 and V is TRBV7-2; 11 positions match TRBD2. Per germline, CDR1 SGHTA and CDR2 FQGNSA. The J segment lost 6 bases and the V segment lost 5 bases, leaving 6 bases of the junction unmatched. The CDR3 runs 15 residues. CDR3 bases: TGTGCCAGCAGCCCCGTAGCGGGGGGGAGCAATGAGCAGTTCTTC. Translating it yields CASSPVAGGSNEQFF. The full variable domain, its missing parts supplied by reference TRBV7-2 and TRBJ2-1, is GAGVSQSPSNKVTEKGKDVELRCDPISGHTALYWYRQSLGQGLEFLIYFQGNSAPDKSGLPSDRFSAERTGGSVSTLTIQRTQQEDSAVYLCASSPVAGGSNEQFFGPGTRLTVL.

This clone was observed a single time. This chain connects TRBV6-2 or TRBV6-3 to TRBJ2-1; D remains ambiguous. The germline CDR1 and CDR2 sequences are MNHEY and SVGEGT. There are 14 residues in the CDR3. Trimming took 7 bases from V and 7 from J, leaving 17 bases between them. The CDR3 nucleotides are TGTGCCAGCAACCCTATAGGGATGAGGAATGAGCAGTTCTTC. This codes for CASNPIGMRNEQFF.

This clone was detected many times. The chain has TRBV6-4 and TRBJ2-3; maybe TRBD1 (6 bases). CDR1 MRHNA and CDR2 SNTAGT come from the germline V gene. The CDR3 extends over 14 amino acids. Trimming cost V 2 bases and J 0 bases, with 6 bases left between them. CDR3 in amino acids: CASSDRGSTDTQYF. In DNA form, the CDR3 reads TGTGCCAGCAGTGACAGGGGGAGCACAGATACGCAGTATTTT.

The chain is built from TRBV10-3 and TRBJ2-2; D may correspond to TRBD1 or TRBD2 (7 bases each). Germline-derived CDR1 and CDR2 are ENHRY and SYGVKD. CDR3 length: 14 amino acids. V lost 7 bases, J lost 7 bases, and 16 bases lay in between. Written as DNA, the CDR3 is TGTGCCATCAAGGAATCAGGGGGGGTCGGGGAGCTGTTTTTT. Residues: CAIKESGGVGELFF.

The chain couples TRBV5-5 to TRBJ1-1; TRBD1 matches at 9 bases. This CDR3 has 14 amino acids. Per the germline V gene, CDR1 is SGHKS and CDR2 is YYEKEE (reference sequence). V trimming: 4 bases; J trimming: 7 bases; junction bases outside the gene matches: 8. The CDR3 nucleotides read TGTGCCAGCAGCCCAGACAGGGGGTATGGTGAAGCTTTCTTT. Its protein is CASSPDRGYGEAFF.

The genes are TRBV10-2 and TRBJ1-2; the D is unclear. The CDR3 length is 12 residues. Germline CDR1 is WSHSY and CDR2 is SAAADI. The V and J ends lost 5 bases and 4 bases respectively, with 8 bases between them. The chain's CDR3 is CASSNNSYGYTF. In DNA form, the CDR3 reads TGCGCCAGCAGTAACAATTCCTATGGCTACACCTTC.

This sequence joins TRBV30 and TRBJ1-5; D remains ambiguous. V lost 3 bases and J 1 base, leaving 10 bases between the germline ends. CDR3 size: 14 residues. The germline V gene has CDR1 GTSNPN and CDR2 SVGIG (reference sequence). The CDR3 DNA reads TGTGCCTGGAGGGGGTTGGGGAGCAATCAGCCCCAGCATTTT. It codes for CAWRGLGSNQPQHF.

The genes are TRBV10-2 and TRBJ1-5; D ambiguous. Germline CDR1 is WSHSY and CDR2 is SAAADI. With 2 bases removed from V and 0 bases from J, the gap between germline ends came to 11 bases. The CDR3 extends over 16 amino acids. The CDR3 loop is CASSEVSSFSNQPQHF. Written as DNA, the CDR3 is TGCGCCAGCAGTGAGGTTAGCAGCTTTAGCAATCAGCCCCAGCATTTT.

The V call is TRBV18, the J call TRBJ2-7; perhaps TRBD1 as D (6 bases). CDR3 length: 14 amino acids. The V end lost 3 bases, the J end lost 0 bases, and 9 bases lay between the germline ends. The V gene's germline CDR1 is KGHSH and CDR2 LQKENI. The CDR3 DNA is TGTGCCAGCTCACCCGGGGACACCTCCTACGAGCAGTACTTC. Translated: CASSPGDTSYEQYF.